This TCR beta chain is from a study of control samples from healthy donors and cancer patients. The method was immunoSEQ multiplex PCR; TCRdb's version includes in-frame clones alone and lacks a portion of them. Among tens of thousands of clones listed, approximately 87% were seen once. Trimming left V 2 bases short and J 0 bases short, with 15 bases between. Germline lookup yields CDR1 SGHKS and CDR2 YYEKEE (reference sequence). This CDR3 region has 17 residues. V and J are TRBV5-5 and TRBJ2-1; D possibly corresponds to TRBD2 (5 bases). The clonotype originates from a man aged 45-65 years in good health. Input material: blood. CDR3 DNA: TGTGCCAGCAGCTTCTTAGGACTGACGAGCTCCTACAATGAGCAGTTCTTC. It is translated as CASSFLGLTSSYNEQFF. Combining the CDR3 with reference TRBV5-5 and TRBJ2-1 gives the whole variable domain DAGVTQSPTHLIKTRGQQVTLRCSPISGHKSVSWYQQVLGQGPQFIFQYYEKEERGRGNFPDRFSARQFPNYSSELNVNALLLGDSALYLCASSFLGLTSSYNEQFFGPGTRLTVL.